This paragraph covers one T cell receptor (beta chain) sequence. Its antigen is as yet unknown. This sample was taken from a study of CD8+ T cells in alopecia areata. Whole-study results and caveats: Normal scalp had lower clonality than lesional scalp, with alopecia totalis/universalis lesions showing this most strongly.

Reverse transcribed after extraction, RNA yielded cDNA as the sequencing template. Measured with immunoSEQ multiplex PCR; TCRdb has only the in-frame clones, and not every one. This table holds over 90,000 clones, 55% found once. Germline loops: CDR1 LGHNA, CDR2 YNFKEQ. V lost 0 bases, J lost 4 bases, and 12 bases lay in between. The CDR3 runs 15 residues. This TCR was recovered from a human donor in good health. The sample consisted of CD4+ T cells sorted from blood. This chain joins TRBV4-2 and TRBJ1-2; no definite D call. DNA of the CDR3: TGTGCCAGCAGCCAAGATCCGGAGGCTGGCTATGGCTACACCTTC. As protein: CASSQDPEAGYGYTF.